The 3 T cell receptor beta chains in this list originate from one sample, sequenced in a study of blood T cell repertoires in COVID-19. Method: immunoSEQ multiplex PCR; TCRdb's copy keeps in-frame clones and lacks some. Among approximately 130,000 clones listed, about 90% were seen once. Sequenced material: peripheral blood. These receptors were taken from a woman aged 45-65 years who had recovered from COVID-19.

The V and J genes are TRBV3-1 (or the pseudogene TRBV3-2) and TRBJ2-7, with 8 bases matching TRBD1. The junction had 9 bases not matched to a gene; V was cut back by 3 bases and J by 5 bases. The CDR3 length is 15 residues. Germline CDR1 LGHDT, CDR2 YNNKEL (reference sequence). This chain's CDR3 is CASSHHRGVLDEQYF. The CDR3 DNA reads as TGTGCCAGCAGCCACCACAGGGGGGTCTTGGACGAGCAGTACTTC.

CDR3 amino acids: CATSDSRMETQYF. For the CDR3, the DNA is TGTGCCACCAGTGATTCCAGGATGGAGACCCAGTACTTC. The V gene is TRBV24-1, the J gene TRBJ2-5, with no clear D. V was shortened by 2 bases and J by 5 bases, with 8 bases between the two germline ends. CDR1 is KGHDR and CDR2 is SFDVKD in the germline V gene. The CDR3 spans 13 residues.

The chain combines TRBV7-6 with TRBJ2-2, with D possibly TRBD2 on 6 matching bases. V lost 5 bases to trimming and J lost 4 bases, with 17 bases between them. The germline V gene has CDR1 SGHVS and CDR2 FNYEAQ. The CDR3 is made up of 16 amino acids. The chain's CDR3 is CASSRRGASATGELFF. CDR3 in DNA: TGTGCCAGCAGCAGGCGTGGGGCTAGCGCCACCGGGGAGCTGTTTTTT.